The TCR beta chain described here comes from a study of cytomegalovirus exposure and HLA in healthy donors. Study-wide results and limits: In vitro confirmation showed three CMV-associated chains to be CMV antigen specific. The authors considered a cluster of highly shared sequence variants likely to be a sequencing artifact. Researchers reportedly found TCR beta sequences accurately predicted most subjects' HLA-A and HLA-B alleles.

This CDR3 comprises 15 residues. The germline V gene has CDR1 MNHNY and CDR2 SVGAGI (reference sequence). The V end was cut by 5 bases, the J end by 0 bases, with 10 bases between. In the case of this clone: What it binds is not known.

The PCR ran on 60 Vbeta and 13 Jbeta primers. Repertoires were generated with immunoSEQ multiplex PCR, while TCRdb's copy carries only in-frame clones and drops some. Counted here are around 170,000 clones, roughly three quarters occurring once; the ten biggest clones make up about 3.4%. Sequences were obtained from PBMCs. The clonotype comes from a woman in her fifties or sixties in good health and CMV-seropositive. The rearrangement joins TRBV6-6 to TRBJ2-2; possible D gene TRBD1, 5 bases. The chain's CDR3 is CASSPQGANTGELFF. CDR3 DNA sequence: TGTGCCAGCAGTCCTCAGGGTGCGAACACCGGGGAGCTGTTTTTT.